This T cell receptor beta chain was identified in a study of shared clonotypes between healthy human individuals (dated by TCRdb to about 2020). At the level of the whole study: A couple of women and a few men aged 18 to 49 years were included in the cohort. Each donor's leukapheresis produced roughly between about 0.9 and 9.5 billion PBMCs. To increase sequencing depth and limit assay-specific biases, TCR repertoire library preparation and sequencing were carried out by different laboratories using diverse techniques. To estimate repertoire size and how much clonotypes are shared between individuals, the study performed deep sequencing of blood TCR repertoires from 4 to 6 healthy adults. General findings and caveats noted by the study authors: Pairwise subsampling led to the expectation that sequencing depth would affect the degree of clonotype sharing among donors. Sampling was limited to blood, and TCR repertoires in tissue likely differ from TCR repertoires in blood. The genetic and exposure-history diversity represented was limited by the small number of donors.

Looking up the germline V gene yields CDR1 MDHEN and CDR2 SYDVKM. V sheds 7 bases and J sheds 0 bases, leaving 13 bases between their ends. The CDR3 runs 14 amino acids, cysteine and phenylalanine included. CDR3 DNA is the only sequence kept; it has 42 bases, read in frame from the first base. In the case of this clone: Its antigen has not been determined. Per-nucleotide qualities are absent, and no much larger clonotype sits a single base away.

Using the deep immunoSEQ assay, TCR CDR3 regions were amplified from genomic DNA by multiplex PCR. For each cell subset, the extracted genomic DNA was distributed evenly across all wells of several immunoSEQ 96-well plates, and each plate served as one replicate. For unsorted PBMC, each replicate PCR was loaded with about 270 ng genomic DNA, equivalent to 25,000 to 35,000 T cell genomes. Ten immunoSEQ deep assay plates were used to sequence the unsorted PBMC genomic DNA. Purified libraries were quantified with a Qubit 3.0 fluorometer, sized on a Bioanalyzer 2100, and re-quantified with the KAPA Library Quantification kit. Every immunoSEQ 96-well plate was sequenced on a separate single-read 150-cycle Illumina NextSeq 550 flow cell. The source study handled its data this way. Because the immunoSEQ output included only junctional sequences and no quality scores, the filtering could not be the same as the filtering used for full-length reads. Sequences were annotated with PyIR, a Python wrapper for IgBLAST v1.9, using IMGT germline references to assign V/J genes and CDR3. Any read was removed if the V/J assignment was weak (E-value above 1e-6), the CDR3 was missing, or the read contained stop codons, out-of-frame junctions, or ambiguous translated residues. V3J clonotypes were defined as sequences sharing the same inferred V gene, J gene, and CDR3 amino acid sequence. The percentage overlap between two repertoires was calculated by dividing the number of shared unique clonotypes by the size of the smaller repertoire. Three approaches were used to assess repertoire richness: RTK rarefaction, the Chao1 estimator, and Recon v2.1 estimates of unobserved clonotypes. TCRdb's version of the immuneACCESS table is confined to in-frame rearrangements and falls short of the full clone set. An unresolved V gene accounts for under half of the shortfall where checked; the remainder is of unknown origin. V, J and clone size are those of that table, while D and trimming were read from the DNA. This sample is represented by approximately 460,000 clones; around 77% of them were singletons. The top ten hold 9.5% to 15% of the sample.

Healthy HIV-negative adults with no recently reported acute infections or vaccinations were included as donors. Only Caucasian adults living in Nashville, Tennessee, USA were represented among the donors. For unsorted samples, around 85 million PBMCs were counted, and genomic DNA was extracted using the QIAamp DNA Blood Mini kit. Blood was obtained by leukapheresis, after which PBMCs were separated by Ficoll-Histopaque density gradient centrifugation and cryopreserved in liquid nitrogen vapor phase. The chain is made from TRBV28 and TRBJ2-7; TRBD1 could be the D gene, as 6 bases match. This sequence originates from a woman in her 40s in good health. Some clones in this sample may be carry-over from other donors' samples. The sequenced sample was PBMCs. The CDR3 is CASIKQGASYEQYF. The nucleotide sequence reads TGTGCCAGCATCAAACAGGGAGCCTCCTACGAGCAGTACTTC.